The 14 T cell receptor beta chains below come from one sample, sequenced in a study of T cells in Graves' hyperthyroidism and ophthalmopathy. RNA transcripts provided the source from which TCR beta CDR3 regions were amplified. The HTBI set primed first-round TCR CDR3 RT-PCR. TCRdb passed the multiplex PCR reads through MiXCR, listing each CDR3 protein once. The sample includes 700,000 to 950,000 distinct CDR3 sequences, around a third of them seen just once. The sequencing input was blood. The receptor set was obtained from a woman aged 40 to 50 with Graves' hyperthyroidism.

The table lists this clonotype with many counts. The rearrangement links TRBV10-2 to TRBJ1-2; D is undetermined. Germline CDR1 and CDR2: WSHSY and SAAADI. Trimming pared 7 bases from V and 5 bases from J, leaving 11 bases between. CDR3 length equals 12 residues. This chain's CDR3 is CASKSSIYGYTF. The CDR3 DNA is TGCGCCAGCAAATCCAGCATTTATGGCTACACCTTC.

Regarding this clonotype: This could be a read error, since a much larger clone is one nucleotide away. This sequence joins TRBV5-1 and TRBJ2-7; D is unclear. The CDR3 runs 13 residues. Germline V gene lookup returns CDR1 SGHRS and CDR2 YFSETQ. CDR3 nucleotides: TGTGCCTGCACATCGTCCCCGGCCTACGAGCAGTACTTC. Translated, it gives CACTSSPAYEQYF.

This chain's CDR3 is CAISNDRKLYNEQFF. The CDR3 region has the DNA TGTGCCATCAGTAACGACAGGAAGCTCTACAATGAGCAGTTCTTC. The chain has TRBV10-3 and TRBJ2-1; the D gene is possibly TRBD1 (6 bases). Germline-derived CDR1 and CDR2 are ENHRY and SYGVKD. V was trimmed by 5 bases and J by 3 bases, leaving 14 bases between them. This CDR3 has 15 residues.

A remark on this clonotype: A much larger clone differs from this one at a single base, so this may be a read error. This chain connects TRBV7-9 to TRBJ1-1; D possibly corresponds to TRBD1 (5 bases). This CDR3 is built from 19 residues. V lost 0 bases and J 1 base, leaving 21 bases between the germline ends. Germline V CDR1 and CDR2: SEHNR, FQNEAQ (reference sequence). The CDR3 DNA reads as TGTGCCAGCAGCTTAGCTGTTCGGGCAGGGAAGGTTAGGAACACTGAAGCTTTCTTT. Protein sequence: CASSLAVRAGKVRNTEAFF.

The V gene is TRBV4-3, the J gene TRBJ1-2; D is ambiguous. Looked up from germline, CDR1 is LGHNA and CDR2 is YSLEER. V lost 0 bases, J lost 2 bases, and 7 bases lay in between. The CDR3 sequence is 14 residues long. CDR3 sequence reads: CASSQDELNYGYTF. For the CDR3, the DNA is TGCGCCAGCAGCCAAGATGAGCTAAACTATGGCTACACCTTC.

Many counts were recorded for this clonotype. This chain links TRBV7-6 with TRBJ1-1; 9 bases agree with TRBD1. J lost 4 bases, V lost 5 bases, and 8 bases had no gene match. The CDR3 consists of 15 residues. CDR1 is SGHVS and CDR2 is FNYEAQ in the germline V gene. The CDR3, as DNA: TGTGCCAGCAGCCGAGAAGACAGGGGGGCCACTGAAGCTTTCTTT. Its protein is CASSREDRGATEAFF.

This clonotype came up a few times. The chain uses TRBV20-1 and TRBJ2-7, with D tentatively TRBD1 (6 bases). Trimming took off 5 bases at V and 3 bases at J, with 20 bases between the two ends. There are 15 residues in the CDR3. Germline CDR1 is DFQATT and CDR2 is SNEGSKA (reference sequence). The CDR3 loop reads CSAGNRDNLFYEQYF. The DNA of the CDR3 is TGCAGTGCTGGAAACCGGGACAACCTGTTCTACGAGCAGTACTTC.

On this clonotype itself: One end of the junction varies from germline; a read error may be responsible. The chain is built from TRBV28 and TRBJ1-2, with 7 nucleotides matching TRBD1. Germline CDR1 reads MDHEN; CDR2 reads SYDVKM. The CDR3 runs to 13 residues. The CDR3 spells CPSSQGQADGYTF. Here the CDR3 DNA reads TGTCCCAGCAGCCAAGGACAGGCAGATGGCTACACCTTC.

The chain employs TRBV29-1 and TRBJ2-2; tentative D call: TRBD2 (6 bases). V was shortened by 6 bases and J by 0 bases, with 11 bases between the two germline ends. This CDR3 has 14 amino acids. Germline loops: CDR1 SQVTM, CDR2 ANQGSEA. DNA for the CDR3: TGCAGCGTCGGACCGGGGGCGAACACCGGGGAGCTGTTTTTT. Residues: CSVGPGANTGELFF.

For this clonotype: The junction and the germline gene differ at one end; a read error may be behind it. CDR3 residues: CASSLRISSGANVLTF. CDR3 DNA sequence: TGTGCCAGCAGTTTGCGGATTAGCTCTGGGGCCAACGTCCTGACTTTC. J is TRBJ2-6 and V is TRBV10-3, with no clear D. This CDR3 has 16 residues. CDR1 and CDR2 (germline): ENHRY, SYGVKD.

The chain carries TRBV2 and TRBJ1-5; weak D call: TRBD1 (6 bases). Germline V gives CDR1 SNHLY, CDR2 FYNNEI. This CDR3 comprises 15 residues. V was trimmed by 2 bases and J by 7 bases, leaving 15 bases between them. CDR3 DNA: TGTGCCAGCAGTGAAATTGGGGGGCGCGGGCAGCCCCAGCATTTT. Translation gives CASSEIGGRGQPQHF.

This chain joins TRBV25-1 and TRBJ2-7, with 13 bases matching TRBD2. Germline V gene sequence: CDR1 MGHDK, CDR2 SYGVNS. The CDR3 is 14 residues long. Germline trimming cut 9 bases from V and 5 bases from J; bases unmatched to any gene: 7. The CDR3, as DNA: TGTGCCAGTAAACTAGCGGGAGGGCCTCACGAGCAGTACTTC. This gives the protein CASKLAGGPHEQYF.

In its sample, this clonotype was seen many times. The chain employs TRBV20-1 and TRBJ1-6; TRBD1 agrees at 9 bases. CDR3 size: 16 residues. CDR1 DFQATT and CDR2 SNEGSKA come from the germline V gene (reference sequence). V was pared by 6 bases and J by 0 bases, with 6 bases of the junction left unmatched. CDR3 nucleotide sequence: TGCAGTGCACGGACAGGGGACAGCTCCTATAATTCACCCCTCCACTTT. It yields the protein CSARTGDSSYNSPLHF.

Concerning this clonotype: An end of the junction differs from the germline gene, which may be a read error. The rearrangement links TRBV10-2 to TRBJ2-2; D may be TRBD2 (5 bases). This CDR3 comprises 16 residues. The germline V gene encodes CDR1 WSHSY and CDR2 SAAADI. The CDR3 is CASRTEAERILGELFF. The CDR3 coding sequence is TGTGCCAGCAGAACGGAGGCAGAGAGGATACTCGGGGAGCTGTTTTTT.